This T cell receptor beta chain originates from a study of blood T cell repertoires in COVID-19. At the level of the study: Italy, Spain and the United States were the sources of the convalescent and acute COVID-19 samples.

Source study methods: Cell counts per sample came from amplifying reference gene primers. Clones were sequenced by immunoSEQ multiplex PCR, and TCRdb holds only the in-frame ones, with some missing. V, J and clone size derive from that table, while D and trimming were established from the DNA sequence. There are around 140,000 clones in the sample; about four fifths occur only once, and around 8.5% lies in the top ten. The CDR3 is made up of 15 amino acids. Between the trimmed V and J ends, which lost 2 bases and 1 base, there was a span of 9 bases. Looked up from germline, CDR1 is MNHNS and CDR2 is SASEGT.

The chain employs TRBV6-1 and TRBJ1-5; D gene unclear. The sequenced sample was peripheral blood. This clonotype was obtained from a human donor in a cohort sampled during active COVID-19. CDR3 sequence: CASSEQATSNQPQHF. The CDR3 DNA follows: TGTGCCAGCAGTGAACAGGCGACAAGCAATCAGCCCCAGCATTTT.